One sample yielded the 24 T cell receptor beta chains listed below, sequenced in a study of T cell changes during pregnancy in multiple sclerosis. Sequencing used immunoSEQ multiplex PCR; TCRdb keeps in-frame clones, though not all of them. The data show approximately 100,000 clones, with roughly 92% seen just once and about 0.9% held by the top ten. The sample consisted of peripheral blood, taken after pregnancy. These receptors were taken from a female donor with multiple sclerosis, enrolled in a pregnancy study.

This clone was recorded a few times. V and J are TRBV15 and TRBJ2-1, with 10 bases lining up with TRBD1. The CDR3 totals 13 residues. V lost 1 base and J lost 12; bases outside the gene matches: 3. Per the germline V gene, CDR1 is LNHNV and CDR2 is YYDKDF (reference sequence). This CDR3 reads CATSRGDRGGQFF. The DNA of the CDR3 is TGTGCCACCAGCAGAGGGGACAGGGGAGGGCAGTTCTTC.

On this clone itself: At one of its ends the junction is not consistent with the germline gene, which may arise from a read error. The sample holds other DNA sequences that translate to the same CDR3. The CDR3 sequence is CSAHPGAPYNEQFF. In nucleotides, the CDR3 is TGCAGCGCCCATCCAGGGGCCCCTTACAACGAGCAGTTCTTC. The chain is built from TRBV29-1 and TRBJ2-1, with D maybe TRBD1 (6 bases). The germline V gene encodes CDR1 SQVTM and CDR2 ANQGSEA. The CDR3 is made up of 14 amino acids.

The V call is TRBV4-3, the J call TRBJ1-3; D unresolved. The CDR3 has 17 residues. CDR1 is LGHNA and CDR2 is YSLEER in the germline V gene. Trimming cost V 1 base and J 0 bases, with 13 bases left between them. In DNA form, the CDR3 reads TGCGCCAGCAGCCAAGGTGTTAACAGCATCTCTGGAAACACCATATATTTT. This gives the protein CASSQGVNSISGNTIYF.

This clone was counted between two and nine times. V and J are TRBV27 and TRBJ1-1; no definite D call. CDR1 is MNHEY and CDR2 is SMNVEV in the germline V gene (reference sequence). The CDR3 runs to 13 residues. V was clipped by 6 bases and J by 7 bases, with 15 bases between them. The CDR3 DNA sequence: TGTGCCAGCAGCGGAACGGGAGCCGGTGAAGCTTTCTTT. Protein product: CASSGTGAGEAFF.

The chain links TRBV18 to TRBJ2-1, with TRBD2 as a possible D gene (6 bases). Trimming left V 1 base short and J 4 bases short, with 14 bases between. CDR3 length: 16 residues. The V gene's germline CDR1 is KGHSH and CDR2 LQKENI. CDR3 sequence reads: CASSPRQRGWYNEQFF. CDR3 DNA: TGTGCCAGCTCACCACGGCAACGGGGGTGGTACAATGAGCAGTTCTTC.

The chain couples TRBV6-1 to TRBJ2-7, with 10 bases that match TRBD2. The germline V gene encodes CDR1 MNHNS and CDR2 SASEGT. The CDR3 runs to 15 residues. After removal of 7 bases from V and 0 bases from J, the junction contained 6 bases not matched to a gene. CDR3 nucleotide sequence: TGTGCCAGCAAATCGACTAGCGGGCTCTCCTACGAGCAGTACTTC. This sequence encodes CASKSTSGLSYEQYF.

The V gene is TRBV21-1, the J gene TRBJ2-4; the table's D call of TRBD1 was not tested on the DNA. TRBV21-1 is shown as a pseudogene. The CDR3 extends over 15 amino acids. This chain's CDR3 is CASSKVGRAKNIQYF. The CDR3 nucleotides read TGTGCCAGCAGCAAAGTGGGCAGGGCCAAAAACATTCAGTACTTC.

The rearrangement joins TRBV29-1 to TRBJ1-5, with a possible D match to TRBD1 (5 bases). CDR1 is SQVTM and CDR2 is ANQGSEA in the germline V gene. Between the trimmed V and J ends, which lost 6 bases and 1 base, there was a span of 7 bases. The CDR3 sequence is 12 residues long. The CDR3 spells CSVAGSNQPQHF. CDR3 nucleotide sequence: TGCAGCGTCGCAGGGAGCAATCAGCCCCAGCATTTT.

The J gene is TRBJ1-6, the V gene TRBV11-2; 7 bases map to TRBD1. This CDR3 has 15 amino acids. The junction had 3 bases not matched to a gene; V was cut back by 4 bases and J by 3 bases. Germline V gives CDR1 SGHAT, CDR2 FQNNGV. CDR3 nucleotide sequence: TGTGCCAGCAGCTCCGGACAGGTCTATAATTCACCCCTCCACTTT. Translation gives CASSSGQVYNSPLHF.

This clone was counted between two and nine times. The rearrangement links TRBV27 to TRBJ2-1; 12 bases match TRBD2. The CDR3 is 21 residues long. Germline V gene data show CDR1 as MNHEY and CDR2 as SMNVEV (reference sequence). Losses at the gene ends were 0 bases for V and 2 bases for J; bases not matched to a gene: 14. CDR3: CASSLSREPSGRARAYNEQFF. The CDR3 DNA sequence: TGTGCCAGCAGTTTATCGAGGGAGCCTAGCGGGAGGGCCAGGGCCTACAATGAGCAGTTCTTC.

The J gene is TRBJ2-1, the V gene TRBV28; D possibly corresponds to TRBD2 (6 bases). Trimming took off 2 bases at V and 0 bases at J, with 8 bases between the two ends. This CDR3 has 15 amino acids. Germline lookup yields CDR1 MDHEN and CDR2 SYDVKM. As DNA, the CDR3 is TGTGCCAGCAGTTTAGGAGGGACCTCCTACAATGAGCAGTTCTTC. As protein: CASSLGGTSYNEQFF. The entire variable domain, with the rest obtained from reference TRBV28 and TRBJ2-1, is as follows: DVKVTQSSRYLVKRTGEKVFLECVQDMDHENMFWYRQDPGLGLRLIYFSYDVKMKEKGDIPEGYSVSREKKERFSLILESASTNQTSMYLCASSLGGTSYNEQFFGPGTRLTVL.

The rearrangement joins TRBV7-2 to TRBJ2-4; the D gene is possibly TRBD2 (7 bases). In germline, CDR1 is SGHTA, CDR2 FQGNSA. V was trimmed by 2 bases and J by 5 bases, leaving 13 bases between them. CDR3 length: 15 amino acids. The CDR3 bases are TGTGCCAGCAGCTTATGGGGGGGCAAGGAAAACATTCAGTACTTC. This gives the protein CASSLWGGKENIQYF.

The chain links TRBV12-5 to TRBJ2-3; the D gene is possibly TRBD2 (5 bases). Germline values: CDR1 LGHNT, CDR2 FRNRAP. This CDR3 comprises 15 residues. The V end lost 2 bases, the J end lost 2 bases, and 11 bases lay between the germline ends. The CDR3 region is CASGLLGEYTDTQYF. Here the CDR3 DNA reads TGTGCTAGTGGTTTGCTTGGGGAGTACACAGATACGCAGTATTTT.

The chain recombines TRBV29-1 with TRBJ2-5; TRBD1 matches 7 bases. V dropped 6 bases and J dropped 5; count of bases not matched to a gene: 6. The germline CDR1 and CDR2 sequences are SQVTM and ANQGSEA. The CDR3 has 12 amino acids. CDR3 coding DNA: TGCAGCGTAACAGGGGAAGGGGAGACCCAGTACTTC. Encoded protein: CSVTGEGETQYF.

The chain carries TRBV7-8 and TRBJ1-5; maybe TRBD1 (5 bases). From germline, CDR1 is SGHVS and CDR2 FQNEAQ. The CDR3 runs 17 residues. The V and J ends lost 5 bases and 4 bases respectively, with 21 bases between them. The CDR3 reads CASSLVAGPGSNQPQHF. DNA for the CDR3: TGTGCCAGCAGCCTAGTAGCGGGACCGGGATCTAATCAGCCCCAGCATTTT.

The chain links TRBV19 to TRBJ1-2; D is unclear. CDR1 is LNHDA, CDR2 SQIVND, per germline (reference sequence). Deletions cut 5 bases from V and 4 bases from J, with 14 bases between. The CDR3 consists of 14 residues. CDR3 in amino acids: CASSAGIGRYGYTF. The DNA for the CDR3 is TGTGCCAGTAGTGCGGGGATCGGGCGCTATGGCTACACCTTC.

The V gene is TRBV7-8, the J gene TRBJ1-2; unclear D gene. Germline V gene lookup returns CDR1 SGHVS and CDR2 FQNEAQ. The CDR3 extends over 12 amino acids. Deletions cut 5 bases from V and 0 bases from J, with 4 bases between. CDR3 in amino acids: CASSRANYGYTF. CDR3 DNA: TGTGCCAGCAGCCGAGCTAACTATGGCTACACCTTC.

This clone has a single count. The chain uses TRBV10-3 and TRBJ2-5; a possible D gene is TRBD2 (5 bases). The V end lost 0 bases, the J end lost 2 bases, and 13 bases lay between the germline ends. Germline lookup yields CDR1 ENHRY and CDR2 SYGVKD. The CDR3 runs to 16 residues. The CDR3 DNA reads as TGTGCCATCAGTGAGTCTGGGCTGGGGAGACAAGAGACCCAGTACTTC. Encoded protein: CAISESGLGRQETQYF.

This chain connects TRBV30 to TRBJ2-2, with D uncertain. V was cut by 3 bases and J by 0 bases, with 20 bases left in between. Germline CDR1 and CDR2: GTSNPN and SVGIG (reference sequence). The CDR3 runs 18 residues. For the CDR3, the DNA is TGTGCCTGGAGCGGATTTGGTAGCAACTCCGCGAACACCGGGGAGCTGTTTTTT. As protein: CAWSGFGSNSANTGELFF.

The rearrangement uses TRBV7-2 and TRBJ1-5, with 7 bases that match TRBD1. CDR3 length: 16 amino acids. The germline gives CDR1 SGHTA, CDR2 FQGNSA. The ends lost 2 bases at V and 4 bases at J; junction bases unmatched: 8. The CDR3 here is CASSLNTGVGNQPQHF. Here the CDR3 DNA reads TGTGCCAGCAGCTTAAACACAGGGGTGGGTAATCAGCCCCAGCATTTT.

This chain connects TRBV6-6 to TRBJ2-1, with D possibly being TRBD2 (6 bases). Germline loops: CDR1 MNHNY, CDR2 SVGAGI (reference sequence). V lost 4 bases, J lost 5 bases, and 18 bases lay in between. This CDR3 comprises 16 residues. Written as DNA, the CDR3 is TGTGCCAGCAGTTTTCCGGGACTCCGAGGGAACAATGAGCAGTTCTTC. The encoded protein is CASSFPGLRGNNEQFF.

The chain employs TRBV5-8 and TRBJ1-1; D uncertain. This CDR3 is built from 13 residues. V was pared by 5 bases and J by 0 bases, with 8 bases between. Germline assignment: CDR1 SGHTS and CDR2 YDEGEE. CDR3 in DNA: TGTGCCAGCAGTTTGACGGTGAACACTGAAGCTTTCTTT. Residues: CASSLTVNTEAFF.

The CDR3 DNA reads TGTGCCAGCAGCTTGGGATGGAAGGGGAACTACGAGCAGTACTTC. Translated, it gives CASSLGWKGNYEQYF. V gene TRBV11-2 combines with J gene TRBJ2-7; possible D gene TRBD1, 5 bases. The germline gives CDR1 SGHAT, CDR2 FQNNGV. V lost 3 bases and J lost 3, with 15 bases in between. The CDR3 spans 15 residues.

The chain couples TRBV28 to TRBJ2-7; maybe TRBD2 (6 bases). The CDR3 loop spans 12 amino acids. Between the trimmed V and J ends, which lost 7 bases and 2 bases, there was a span of 9 bases. CDR1 is MDHEN, CDR2 SYDVKM, per germline. CDR3 DNA sequence: TGTGCCAGCACGCGGGGCCCCTACGAGCAGTACTTC. Amino acid sequence: CASTRGPYEQYF.